These 12 T cell receptor beta chains came from one sample sequenced in a study of control samples from healthy donors and cancer patients. Only in-frame clones appear in the TCRdb table, and some are missing; sequencing was by immunoSEQ multiplex PCR. The top ten hold 2% to 3% of the sample, which has about 120,000 clones, 90% seen once. Source material: blood. These receptors came from a man aged 35-49 years in good health.

The V and J genes are TRBV5-5 and TRBJ2-5; 9 nucleotides agree with TRBD2. V shed 0 bases and J 4 bases; nucleotides not matched to a gene: 4. Germline assignment: CDR1 SGHKS and CDR2 YYEKEE (reference sequence). The CDR3 has 15 amino acids. The CDR3 sequence is CASSLEGLAAETQYF. Written as DNA, the CDR3 is TGTGCCAGCAGCTTGGAGGGACTAGCCGCAGAGACCCAGTACTTC. The variable domain in full, with the rest retrieved from reference TRBV5-5 and TRBJ2-5, is DAGVTQSPTHLIKTRGQQVTLRCSPISGHKSVSWYQQVLGQGPQFIFQYYEKEERGRGNFPDRFSARQFPNYSSELNVNALLLGDSALYLCASSLEGLAAETQYFGPGTRLLVL.

The chain links TRBV7-9 to TRBJ1-5; 8 nucleotides line up with TRBD1. Germline CDR1 SEHNR, CDR2 FQNEAQ (reference sequence). V was clipped by 5 bases and J by 5 bases; unmatched bases: 5. CDR3 length: 14 amino acids. The CDR3 region has the DNA TGTGCCAGCAGCCGACAGGGGCAAGATCAGCCCCAGCATTTT. Amino acids: CASSRQGQDQPQHF.

This clone is a singleton in its sample. This chain links TRBV7-8 with TRBJ1-5, with D maybe TRBD1 (5 bases). The V end was cut by 5 bases, the J end by 7 bases, with 12 bases between. Germline V gene lookup returns CDR1 SGHVS and CDR2 FQNEAQ. This CDR3 spans 13 amino acids. The CDR3 loop reads CASSLRVGQPQHF. The CDR3 region has the DNA TGTGCCAGCAGCCTCAGGGTCGGGCAGCCCCAGCATTTT.

This sequence joins TRBV7-2 and TRBJ2-2; a possible D gene is TRBD2 (5 bases). Germline CDR1 reads SGHTA; CDR2 reads FQGNSA. The CDR3 is 15 amino acids. With 4 bases removed from V and 6 bases from J, the gap between germline ends came to 15 bases. Here the CDR3 reads CASSSSNTGAGELFF. The CDR3 nucleotides are TGTGCCAGCAGCTCATCGAATACCGGGGCCGGGGAGCTGTTTTTT.

This clone was picked up a small number of times. This rearrangement joins TRBV28 to TRBJ1-2; D remains ambiguous. The CDR3 runs to 14 residues. Trimming shortened V by 10 bases and J by 6 bases, and 21 bases separated the two germline ends. The V gene's germline CDR1 is MDHEN and CDR2 SYDVKM. In nucleotides, the CDR3 is TGTGCCATCCCGAGCGAGAGTTATGGCGATGGCTACACCTTC. Protein sequence: CAIPSESYGDGYTF.

The CDR3 sequence is CASSQDLRGRSTEAFF. The CDR3 nucleotides are TGTGCCAGCAGCCAAGATCTAAGGGGGCGTAGCACTGAAGCTTTCTTT. The rearrangement uses TRBV4-2 and TRBJ1-1; 7 bases line up with TRBD1. This CDR3 is built from 16 residues. J lost 4 bases, V lost 0 bases, and 8 bases had no gene match. Germline CDR1 reads LGHNA; CDR2 reads YNFKEQ.

CDR3 sequence (DNA): TGCAGCGTTGATTCCGGATTAAACACCGGGGAGCTGTTTTTT. Encoded protein: CSVDSGLNTGELFF. V usage is TRBV29-1 and J usage is TRBJ2-2; D gene uncertain. This CDR3 is 14 amino acids long. Trimming removed 3 bases at V and 2 bases at J, with 10 bases between. Germline V gene data show CDR1 as SQVTM and CDR2 as ANQGSEA.

The gene calls are TRBV6-5 and TRBJ2-7; D remains ambiguous. Germline V lookup: CDR1 MNHEY, CDR2 SVGAGI. V was clipped by 2 bases and J by 4 bases, with 3 bases between them. The CDR3 extends over 11 amino acids. CDR3: CASSYAYEQYF. CDR3 in DNA: TGTGCCAGCAGTTACGCATACGAGCAGTACTTC.

V and J are TRBV7-3 and TRBJ2-1, with D perhaps matching TRBD1 or TRBD2 (5 bases each). V lost 2 bases and J lost 9, with 17 bases in between. This CDR3 is built from 15 residues. Germline V gene lookup returns CDR1 SGHTA and CDR2 FQGTGA. DNA for the CDR3: TGTGCCAGCAGCTTAGCCCGGGGCAGAGACGGTGAGCAGTTCTTC. It translates to CASSLARGRDGEQFF.

The chain joins TRBV28 to TRBJ1-2, with D uncertain. This CDR3 comprises 12 residues. V was clipped by 8 bases and J by 8 bases, with 15 bases between them. Germline V gene lookup returns CDR1 MDHEN and CDR2 SYDVKM. The CDR3: CASAINLVGYTF. The CDR3 DNA follows: TGTGCCAGCGCCATCAACCTGGTGGGCTACACCTTC.

The genes are TRBV5-1 and TRBJ2-1, with 10 bases identical to TRBD2. The CDR3 runs 15 residues. V lost 0 bases and J lost 8; bases outside the gene matches: 5. Per germline, CDR1 SGHRS and CDR2 YFSETQ. The CDR3 DNA reads as TGCGCCAGCAGCTTGGGTAGCGGGGGGCAGGATGAGCAGTTCTTC. Amino acid sequence: CASSLGSGGQDEQFF.

DNA of the CDR3: TGTGCCAGCAGTGTTTCTTTGCAAGGGGAAGCTTTCTTT. It translates to CASSVSLQGEAFF. This chain uses TRBV6-4 with TRBJ1-1; no clear D. The CDR3 length is 13 residues. CDR1 is MRHNA and CDR2 is SNTAGT in the germline V gene. V was cut by 4 bases and J by 8 bases, with 14 bases left in between.